This TCR beta chain came from a study of regulatory T cells in long-lasting Graves disease. General study findings and limits: Favoring TRBV28, TRBJ1-2 and TRBJ2-5 was a feature seen in persistent disease. In persistent patients, shared public clonotypes (around 2,600) outnumbered those in new patients (almost 1,000).

Per the germline V gene, CDR1 is MNHEY and CDR2 is SMNVEV (reference sequence). The CDR3 consists of 13 residues. CDR3-region Arm-PCR and iRepertoire HTBI primers produced the TCR beta libraries. TCRdb independently ran MiXCR on the multiplex PCR reads; one entry per CDR3 protein. This table has fewer than 400,000 distinct CDR3 sequences, 15% to 20% appearing once. Stated time point: newly diagnosed GD, antithyroid drugs for less than 3 months. Preparation of the TCR library used RNA extracted from PBMCs. As for this clonotype: Its antigen remains unknown. At one of its ends the junction is not consistent with the germline gene, which may arise from a read error.

V is TRBV27 and J is TRBJ2-7, with 8 bases identical to TRBD2. This TCR was sampled from a female donor with Graves disease. The specimen was peripheral blood mononuclear cells (PBMCs), collected at new diagnosis, from a patient treated with antithyroid drugs. The CDR3 DNA follows: TGTGCCAGCAGTCCACTGGGACTAGGGGACTGGGACTTC. It codes for CASSPLGLGDWDF.